This TCR beta chain emerged from a study of T cell responses to AZD1222 COVID-19 vaccine. Only in-frame clones appear in the TCRdb table, and some are missing; sequencing was by immunoSEQ multiplex PCR. The sample includes 150,000 or so clones, about nine tenths of them seen just once. The CDR3 is 13 amino acids. Germline V lookup: CDR1 SEHNR, CDR2 FQNEAQ (reference sequence). Trimming left V 1 base short and J 3 bases short, with 6 bases between. J is TRBJ1-2 and V is TRBV7-9; no reliable D call. This specimen was peripheral blood, taken 28 days after the second AZD1222 dose. This clonotype was obtained from an adult who received the AZD1222 COVID-19 vaccine. The CDR3 reads CASSLGLHYGYTF. CDR3 DNA sequence: TGTGCCAGCAGCTTAGGCCTCCACTATGGCTACACCTTC.